This record looks at one T cell receptor (beta chain) sequence and its context. V lost 2 bases and J 1 base, leaving 13 bases between the germline ends. The CDR3 spans 15 residues. CDR1 and CDR2 from the germline V gene are SGHRS and YFSETQ. Sequenced by immunoSEQ multiplex PCR; TCRdb stores in-frame clones only, minus some. The sample holds tens of thousands of clones, around 90% seen once. The data stem from a study of OX40 agonist ivuxolimab in advanced cancers. Study information: Six ivuxolimab dose levels, 0.01 to 10 mg/kg, were given intravenously every 2 weeks.

The specimen was CD4+ or CD8+ T cells sorted from blood, collected in a trial of the OX40 agonist ivuxolimab. This clonotype was obtained from an adult with an advanced solid tumor such as melanoma, head and neck, liver or kidney cancer. The chain joins TRBV5-1 to TRBJ2-7; D is ambiguous. CDR3 in amino acids: CASSFQGRVSYEQYF. CDR3 in DNA: TGCGCCAGCAGCTTCCAAGGACGGGTGTCCTACGAGCAGTACTTC.